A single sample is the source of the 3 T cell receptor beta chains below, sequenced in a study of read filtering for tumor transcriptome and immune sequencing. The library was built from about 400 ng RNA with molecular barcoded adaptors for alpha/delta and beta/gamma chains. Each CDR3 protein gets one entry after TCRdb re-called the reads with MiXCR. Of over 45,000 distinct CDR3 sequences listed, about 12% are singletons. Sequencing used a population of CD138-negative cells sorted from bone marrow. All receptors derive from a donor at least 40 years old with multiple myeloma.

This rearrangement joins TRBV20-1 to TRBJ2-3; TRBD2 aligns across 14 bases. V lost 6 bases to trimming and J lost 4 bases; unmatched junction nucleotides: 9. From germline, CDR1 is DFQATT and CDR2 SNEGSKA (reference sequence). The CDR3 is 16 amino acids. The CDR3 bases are TGCAGTGCCCAGTCCGGACTAGCGGGAGGAGCAGATACGCAGTATTTT. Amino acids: CSAQSGLAGGADTQYF.

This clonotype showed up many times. The CDR3 protein is CASSETGGQNSYEQYF. Written as DNA, the CDR3 is TGTGCCAGCAGCGAGACAGGGGGGCAAAACTCCTACGAGCAGTACTTC. V and J are TRBV7-2 and TRBJ2-7, with TRBD1 matching 9 bases. The ends lost 5 bases at V and 0 bases at J; junction bases unmatched: 8. The CDR3 extends over 16 amino acids. Looked up from germline, CDR1 is SGHTA and CDR2 is FQGNSA.

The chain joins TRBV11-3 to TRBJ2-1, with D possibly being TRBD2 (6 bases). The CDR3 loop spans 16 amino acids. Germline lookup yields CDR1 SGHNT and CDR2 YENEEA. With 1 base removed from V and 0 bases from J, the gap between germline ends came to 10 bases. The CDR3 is CASSLVSGPSYNEQFF. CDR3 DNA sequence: TGTGCCAGCAGCTTAGTTAGCGGACCCTCCTACAATGAGCAGTTCTTC.